The rows below give T cell receptor beta chains drawn from one sample of a study of a mutant IDH1 vaccine in newly diagnosed glioma. These receptors' targets are unknown. The repertoire was sequenced with immunoSEQ multiplex PCR; TCRdb's copy has only in-frame clones and lacks some. The sample lists about 65,000 clones, approximately 84% occurring once. This material consisted of PBMCs, taken from a glioma patient whose treatment included an IDH1 peptide vaccine. Receptors originate from a man younger than 45 with glioma. The CDR3 runs from the conserved cysteine through the conserved F or W. The D gene is left open where the match is weak. Where a row states a size, it is once, few, many or the class of an expanded clone; other rows omit it.

CDR3 DNA,CDR3 protein,clone size,V gene,J gene,D gene
TGCGCCAGCAGCCAACTAGCCTTGTACTACGAGCAGTACTTC,CASSQLALYYEQYF,-,TRBV4-1,TRBJ2-7,-
TGTGCCAGCAGTTACTACAGGGAGTTAGGTGGCTACACCTTC,CASSYYRELGGYTF,-,TRBV6-5,TRBJ1-2,-
TGCAGCGTTGATGGGACAGCGAACACCGGGGAGCTGTTTTTT,CSVDGTANTGELFF,-,TRBV29-1,TRBJ2-2,TRBD1
TGTGCCAGCTCACCAAGCCCGGACACTGAAGCTTTCTTT,CASSPSPDTEAFF,-,TRBV18,TRBJ1-1,-
TGTGCCAGCAGCTTCGAGGGGACTAGCGGGGCGAATGAGCAGTTCTTC,CASSFEGTSGANEQFF,-,TRBV11-3,TRBJ2-1,TRBD2
TGCGCCAGCAGCCAAGGGGACCGACCTTCCTACAATGAGCAGTTCTTC,CASSQGDRPSYNEQFF,few,TRBV4-1,TRBJ2-1,-
TGCGCCAGCAACTCCAGGGGGAACACTGAAGCTTTCTTT,CASNSRGNTEAFF,few,TRBV10-2,TRBJ1-1,-
TGTGCCAGTAGTAGGGGACTATTAAAAGAGACCCAGTACTTC,CASSRGLLKETQYF,-,TRBV19,TRBJ2-5,TRBD2
TGTGCCAGCAGCTTAGATCCCAGGACTGAAGCTTTCTTT,CASSLDPRTEAFF,-,TRBV11-2,TRBJ1-1,-
TGTGCCAGCTCACCGCCGGACAGGGGGAACACCGGGGAGCTGTTTTTT,CASSPPDRGNTGELFF,-,TRBV18,TRBJ2-2,TRBD1
TGTGCCAGCAGTGAATCGGGGGTCTCCTATAATTCACCCCTCCACTTT,CASSESGVSYNSPLHF,-,TRBV2,TRBJ1-6,-
TGTGCCAGCAGCTTAGTCCAGGGTGTCGGGGAGCTGTTTTTT,CASSLVQGVGELFF,-,TRBV7-9,TRBJ2-2,-
TGTGCCAGCAGTCAAGGGGGCGCGGGTTTGGAGACCCAGTACTTC,CASSQGGAGLETQYF,-,TRBV11-1,TRBJ2-5,TRBD1
TGTGCCTGGAGGAGACAGGGATACACCGGGGAGCTGTTTTTT,CAWRRQGYTGELFF,-,TRBV30,TRBJ2-2,TRBD1
TGTGCCCGGACTTTTCGTGGGGAGGCTGAAGCTTTCTTT,CARTFRGEAEAFF,once,TRBV30,TRBJ1-1,-
TGTGCCAGCAGTTTTGTTGGCAGGGGGGTGGCGGGGTATGAAAAACTGTTTTTT,CASSFVGRGVAGYEKLFF,-,TRBV28,TRBJ1-4,TRBD1
TGTGCCATCAACTTTGCGGAGACCCAGTACTTC,CAINFAETQYF,-,TRBV2,TRBJ2-5,-
TGTGCCAGCAGCCTACCCCAGGCCGGCCTGCGGGAAAAACTGTTTTTT,CASSLPQAGLREKLFF,-,TRBV7-9,TRBJ1-4,-
TGTGCCAGCAGCCCTGGAGTGAACACCGGGGAGCTGTTTTTT,CASSPGVNTGELFF,-,TRBV7-9,TRBJ2-2,-
TGTGCCAGTATCGAGGGGGGCACGGGCGGAAACACCATATATTTT,CASIEGGTGGNTIYF,-,TRBV19,TRBJ1-3,-
TGTGCCAGCAAGCAGGGCGGGGGCAACACCGGGGAGCTGTTTTTT,CASKQGGGNTGELFF,-,TRBV9,TRBJ2-2,-
TGTGCCAGCAGCTTAGGCTCAACCTCGACATTCACAGATACGCAGTATTTT,CASSLGSTSTFTDTQYF,-,TRBV7-9,TRBJ2-3,-
TGCGCCAGCAGCCAATCCAGGGTTTCCTACGAGCAGTACTTC,CASSQSRVSYEQYF,-,TRBV4-1,TRBJ2-7,-
TGTGCCAGCAGCCGGAAAGGGACGGCTGGGGCCAACGTCCTGACTTTC,CASSRKGTAGANVLTF,-,TRBV5-8,TRBJ2-6,-
TGTGCCAGCAGCCAAGAGATTAGCGGGGCGGAGCAGTACTTC,CASSQEISGAEQYF,-,TRBV14,TRBJ2-7,TRBD2
TGTGCCAGCCCTCCCCCGGGTTTGAACACTGAAGCTTTCTTT,CASPPPGLNTEAFF,-,TRBV6-1,TRBJ1-1,-
TGCGCCAGCAGCCCCACCCTCGGGGCTACTTCCTACGAGCAGTACTTC,CASSPTLGATSYEQYF,-,TRBV5-1,TRBJ2-7,-
TGTGCCAGCAGGACAGTCAATTCACCCCTCCACTTT,CASRTVNSPLHF,-,TRBV6-5,TRBJ1-6,-
TGTGCCAGTAGGGACGGGGCGAGGGGGCGGGACACTGAAGCTTTCTTT,CASRDGARGRDTEAFF,once,TRBV19,TRBJ1-1,TRBD1
TGTGCCAGCAGTGAAGCCTGGGGGAGGTTTTTAAACAATGAGCAGTTCTTC,CASSEAWGRFLNNEQFF,-,TRBV6-1,TRBJ2-1,-
TGTGCCAGTAGCACAGGGTCTTACCGGCCTAATGAAAAACTGTTTTTT,CASSTGSYRPNEKLFF,-,TRBV19,TRBJ1-4,-
TGTGCCAGCAGTAGAAGGGGGTGGGGGAACACTGAAGCTTTCTTT,CASSRRGWGNTEAFF,-,TRBV28,TRBJ1-1,-
TGTGCCAGCAGCCAATTTACCGGGACTGTGAGCTCCTACGAGCAGTACTTC,CASSQFTGTVSSYEQYF,-,TRBV4-2,TRBJ2-7,-
TGTGCCAGCAGCTTGCAGGGGGATGGGAATGAGCAGTTCTTC,CASSLQGDGNEQFF,-,TRBV7-9,TRBJ2-1,TRBD1
TGTGCCAGCAGCTTAGGGGGAGGGTGCGGTGATCAGCCCCAGCATTTT,CASSLGGGCGDQPQHF,-,TRBV11-3,TRBJ1-5,-
TGTGCCAGCAGCGCCGAAGGGACGTGGGGCCTTAGCAATCAGCCCCAGCATTTT,CASSAEGTWGLSNQPQHF,-,TRBV2,TRBJ1-5,-
TGTGCCAGCAGTTACGTCTACAGGGTCACCGAGGAAGGCTACACCTTC,CASSYVYRVTEEGYTF,-,TRBV6-5,TRBJ1-2,-
TGCGCCAGCATTTTGATTCCGGGACAGTCAAACCAGTTCTTC,CASILIPGQSNQFF,-,TRBV10-1,TRBJ2-1,TRBD1
TGTGCCAGCAGTGCAAGGACAGTCACCGGGGAGCTGTTTTTT,CASSARTVTGELFF,-,TRBV6-9,TRBJ2-2,-
TGTGCCAGCAGTTACAGGAGGTACACCGGGGAGCTGTTTTTT,CASSYRRYTGELFF,-,TRBV6-5,TRBJ2-2,-
TGTGCCAGCAGACATGATCAGCCCCAGCATTTT,CASRHDQPQHF,-,TRBV6-6,TRBJ1-5,-
TGTGCCAGCAGCCTTAATGAAAAACTGTTTTTT,CASSLNEKLFF,once,TRBV6-5,TRBJ1-4,-
TGCAGTGCTAGACCCGGTACTGAAGCTTTCTTT,CSARPGTEAFF,-,TRBV20-1,TRBJ1-1,-
TGTGCCAGCAGTGACGGGAGCGGGGGGGCCGCTGAGCAGTTCTTC,CASSDGSGGAAEQFF,few,TRBV6-4,TRBJ2-1,TRBD2
TGTGCCAGCAGCTTTGTGGGGGCCGGGGAGCTGTTTTTT,CASSFVGAGELFF,-,TRBV11-2,TRBJ2-2,-
TGTGCCAGCAGCTTAGCCGCTGCGGCTGGGGGTCGGGGTGAGCAGTTCTTC,CASSLAAAAGGRGEQFF,-,TRBV11-3,TRBJ2-1,-
TGTGCCAGCAGCCAAGTACGGGGGCGAGGTGAAAAACTGTTTTTT,CASSQVRGRGEKLFF,-,TRBV14,TRBJ1-4,-
TGTGCCAGCGGGAGGGAAGTTAGCTCCTATAATTCACCCCTCCACTTT,CASGREVSSYNSPLHF,once,TRBV9,TRBJ1-6,-
TGTGCCAGTAGTATAATGGGGGCTACCTACGAGCAGTACTTC,CASSIMGATYEQYF,-,TRBV19,TRBJ2-7,-
TGTGCCAGCACGACGGGCACCTACGAGCAGTACTTC,CASTTGTYEQYF,-,TRBV28,TRBJ2-7,-
TGTGCCAGTAGTGTAGCGGGTTCAATCTACGAGCAGTACTTC,CASSVAGSIYEQYF,-,TRBV19,TRBJ2-7,TRBD2